This T cell receptor (beta chain) was observed in a study of T cells in narcolepsy. Study overall: Healthy controls were enrolled alongside patients with narcolepsy type 1 or type 2. Study outcomes and limitations: Blood of same and different patients, but not healthy controls, reportedly held recurring autoreactive clonotypes. Some memory CD4+ repertoires had no autoreactive clone sequences.

Trimming at V came to 4 bases and at J to 4 bases, leaving 10 bases not matched to a gene. The CDR3 consists of 16 residues. Per the germline V gene, CDR1 is SGHRS and CDR2 is YFSETQ. The protocol was immunoSEQ multiplex PCR, while the TCRdb copy is restricted to in-frame clones and leaves out a portion. The table lists approximately 32,000 clones, around 82% of them singletons. Points on this clone: Its target is unknown.

The receptor's source is a human donor with narcolepsy. The sample was CD45RA- memory CD4+ T cells from PBMCs. V and J are TRBV5-1 and TRBJ2-1, with TRBD1 matching over 8 bases. CDR3 in amino acids: CASSPDRAQVYNEQFF. In DNA form, the CDR3 reads TGCGCCAGCAGCCCGGACAGGGCGCAAGTTTACAATGAGCAGTTCTTC. Full variable domain (missing parts from reference TRBV5-1 and TRBJ2-1): KAGVTQTPRYLIKTRGQQVTLSCSPISGHRSVSWYQQTPGQGLQFLFEYFSETQRNKGNFPGRFSGRQFSNSRSEMNVSTLELGDSALYLCASSPDRAQVYNEQFFGPGTRLTVL.